The T cell receptor (beta chain) under discussion was sequenced for a study of monozygotic twins with inflammatory bowel disease (dated by TCRdb to the late 2010s). For context, the study as a whole: A total of approximately 28 monozygotic twin pairs were included in the full study, comprising nine German pairs (four IBD-concordant, five IBD-discordant) and 19 IBD-discordant Danish pairs. Each individual had, on average, about 151 000 unique TCRalpha sequences and 181 000 unique TCRbeta sequences available for analysis. Within discordant pairs, disease-associated traits were sought mainly by comparing IBD patients with their genetically identical healthy co-twins.

As for this clonotype: Its antigen is still unknown.

Library method: 5' RACE. Preparation of each TCR library used approximately 3,500 ng of total RNA. cDNA was synthesized with SMARTScribe reverse transcriptase in eight separate reactions per sample. During cDNA synthesis, template switching introduced unique molecular identifiers that contained a 6-nucleotide sample barcode. TCRalpha and TCRbeta cDNA was amplified by two nested PCRs of roughly 16 and 10 cycles, with bead purification after each PCR. Before amplification, the cDNA was treated with uracil DNA-glycosylase and purified using the QIAquick PCR purification kit. The second PCR was the step at which Illumina TruSeq-compatible adapters and sample-specific barcodes were added. Library quality and concentration were assessed using TapeStation and Qubit, and 5 to 6 ng of each library was pooled. Pooled libraries were sequenced on an Illumina HiSeq2500 single-index Rapid Run with 2 x 100 bp reads and custom sequencing primers. As for how the authors treated the data: MiGEC version 1.2.6 was used for UMI-based consensus assembly to correct PCR and sequencing errors. MiXCR version 2.1.1 was used to carry out V(D)J alignment, clonotype assembly and CDR3 extraction. Normalisation of gene usage, clonotype sharing and MAIT/NKT TCR abundance was achieved by analysing the top 1000, 10 000 and 20 000 clonotypes per sample. Diversity was computed as the inverse Simpson index with the vegan R package after downsampling to 27 000 UMIs. Paired Mann-Whitney U tests were applied to discordant twin pairs, and Benjamini-Hochberg correction was used for multiple testing. Through TCRdb reprocessing, the reads give one entry per CDR3 protein sequence; DNA is omitted. TCRdb's processing, not the authors' own work, is the source of the V and J calls. The table held for this sample gives around 450,000 distinct CDR3 sequences. The top ten clones comprise 2.4% of the sample.

On the study overall, not on this receptor specifically: TCRbeta repertoire diversity, by inverse Simpson index, was decreased in IBD patients compared with their healthy co-twins. Repertoire similarity did not differ between concordant and discordant twins, possibly due to limited statistical power. The analysis was unable to tell different T cell subtypes apart. Because patients received different immunosuppressive treatments, the repertoires may have picked up extra background noise and variability between individuals. No single strong signal or clonotype linked to IBD turned up in the results, so the idea that one exists was not supported. Fewer clonotypes were shared with other individuals by IBD patients than by healthy twins, most markedly in patients showing signs of disease activity.

CDR1 and CDR2 are drawn from the germline V gene (reference sequence): DFQATT, SNEGSKA. The CDR3 has 15 amino acids, counting the end cysteine and phenylalanine. The nucleotide record is missing. From each donor, an approximately 2.5 ml peripheral blood sample was drawn into PAXgene tubes and stored at -80 degrees C. Without T cell sorting, total RNA was isolated from whole blood using the PAXgene blood miRNA kit on an automated QIAcube. Peripheral blood from monozygotic twin pairs who were concordant or discordant for inflammatory bowel disease underwent deep TCRalpha and TCRbeta repertoire profiling using unique molecular barcoding. For every twin pair, smoking habits were documented, and each individual was categorised as a current, former or never smoker.

Recombination connected TRBV20-1 to TRBJ2-1; absent DNA, TCRdb's TRBD2 call cannot be checked. This sequence originates from a human donor with ulcerative colitis or Crohn's disease, or a healthy co-twin of an affected twin (not recorded which). The sequenced material came from blood. This receptor carries the CDR3 CSARREGSSYNEQFF.